These 3 T cell receptor beta chains were all obtained from the same sample, sequenced in a study of neoadjuvant nivolumab and ipilimumab in lung cancer. The assay was immunoSEQ multiplex PCR, and TCRdb's table has in-frame clones only and misses some. The sample has over 25,000 clones, 80% to 95% seen once. Sequencing used peripheral blood, obtained after neoadjuvant nivolumab, alone or with ipilimumab, at or shortly before surgery. The source is an adult with non-small cell lung cancer.

This clone has a handful of counts. The V gene is TRBV5-5, the J gene TRBJ2-7; 8 bases match TRBD1. The CDR3 is 16 amino acids. The trim removed 4 bases at V and 1 base at J, leaving 10 bases unmatched. Germline-derived CDR1 and CDR2 are SGHKS and YYEKEE (reference sequence). CDR3 DNA sequence: TGTGCCAGCAGCCCCCATTCACAGGGGGTATCCTACGAGCAGTACTTC. It specifies CASSPHSQGVSYEQYF.

The chain couples TRBV11-2 to TRBJ1-1, with 7 bases identical to TRBD1. The CDR3 is 16 amino acids. Germline-derived CDR1 and CDR2 are SGHAT and FQNNGV. Losses at the gene ends were 5 bases for V and 1 base for J; bases not matched to a gene: 10. The CDR3 spells CASSPVMGTANTEAFF. CDR3 coding DNA: TGTGCCAGCAGCCCGGTTATGGGGACAGCGAACACTGAAGCTTTCTTT.

The rearrangement joins TRBV6-5 to TRBJ1-2; D is unclear. Trimming shortened V by 1 base and J by 4 bases, and 13 bases separated the two germline ends. CDR1 MNHEY and CDR2 SVGAGI come from the germline V gene. The CDR3 runs 15 residues. CDR3 in amino acids: CASSYYRGSFYGYTF. The CDR3 bases are TGTGCCAGCAGTTACTACCGAGGGTCTTTCTATGGCTACACCTTC.